This entry describes one TCR beta chain. The PCR contained 60 Vbeta and 13 Jbeta primers. As originally analysed: The count from a later analysis was about 80 million unique TCR beta chains, some 9.9 million of them shared. Sequenced by immunoSEQ multiplex PCR; TCRdb stores in-frame clones only, minus some. V and J calls and clone size are copied from that table; D and trimming were computed from the DNA. The profile shows 80,000 to 95,000 clones, 63% of them singletons. Germline V gene data show CDR1 as SGHRS and CDR2 as YFSETQ. The CDR3 runs to 15 residues. Trimming removed 1 base from V and 2 bases from J, with 12 bases in between. These data belong to a study of cytomegalovirus exposure and HLA in healthy donors.

The sample was PBMCs. The genes are TRBV5-1 and TRBJ1-1; D unresolved. The TCR sequence derives from a woman aged 25 to 39 in good health and CMV-seronegative. CDR3 nucleotide sequence: TGCGCCAGCAGCTTGAGCCTGGGCCCAAACACTGAAGCTTTCTTT. Translating gives CASSLSLGPNTEAFF.